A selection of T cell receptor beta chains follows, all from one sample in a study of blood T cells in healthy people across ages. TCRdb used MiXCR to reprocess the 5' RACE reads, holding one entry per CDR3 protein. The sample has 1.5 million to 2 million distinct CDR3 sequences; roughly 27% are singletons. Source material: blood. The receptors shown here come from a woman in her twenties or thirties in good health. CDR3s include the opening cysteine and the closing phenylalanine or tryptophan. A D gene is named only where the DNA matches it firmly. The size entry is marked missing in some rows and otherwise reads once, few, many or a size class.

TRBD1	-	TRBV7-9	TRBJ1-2	TGTGCCAGCAGCTTAGCCGGGACAGGGGGCCGAGGATATGGCTACACCTTC	CASSLAGTGGRGYGYTF
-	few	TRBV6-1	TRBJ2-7	TGTGCCAGCAGTGAAACTATGAGATCCGAGCAGTACTTC	CASSETMRSEQYF
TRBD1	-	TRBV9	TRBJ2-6	TGTGCCAGCAGCGTAGGACAGGGTCCTGGGGCCAACGTCCTGACTTTC	CASSVGQGPGANVLTF
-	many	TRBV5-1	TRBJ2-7	TGTGCCAGCAGCTTAGGAGGCGGGAACTCCTACGAGCAGTACTTC	CASSLGGGNSYEQYF
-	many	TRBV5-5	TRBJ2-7	TGTGCCAGCAGCGATGGACAGTCGGATCGTGAGCAGTACTTC	CASSDGQSDREQYF
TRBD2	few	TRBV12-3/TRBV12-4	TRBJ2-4	TGTGCCAGCAGTTTTGGGAGGGGAAGTGTAGCCAAAAACATTCAGTACTTC	CASSFGRGSVAKNIQYF
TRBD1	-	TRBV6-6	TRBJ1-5	TGTGCCAGCAGTAAACAGGGGATAAATCAGCCCCAGCATTTT	CASSKQGINQPQHF
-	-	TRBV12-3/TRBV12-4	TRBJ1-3	TGTGCCAGCAGTTTCGAGGTCCGCTCTGGAAACACCATATATTTT	CASSFEVRSGNTIYF
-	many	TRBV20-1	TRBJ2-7	TGCAGTGCTAGAGATAAGAGGGCCGATATCGAGCAGTACTTC	CSARDKRADIEQYF
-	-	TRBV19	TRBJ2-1	TGTGCCAGTAGTAGGGGGACGGAAAAGAATGAGCAGTTCTTC	CASSRGTEKNEQFF
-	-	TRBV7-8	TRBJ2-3	TGTGCCAGCTCCGCCGCTGAGGCCGATACGCAGTATTTT	CASSAAEADTQYF
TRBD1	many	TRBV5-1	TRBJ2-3	TGCGCCAGCTCTCGTGGGACAGGAGGCACAGATACGCAGTATTTT	CASSRGTGGTDTQYF
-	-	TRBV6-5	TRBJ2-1	TGTGCCAGCAGTTACTTACGGGCTAGCTCCAATGAGCAGTTCTTC	CASSYLRASSNEQFF
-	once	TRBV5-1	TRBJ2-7	TGCGCCAGCAACTTGGCAGGGTCCTACGAGGAGTACTTC	CASNLAGSYEEYF
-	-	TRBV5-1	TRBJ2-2	TGCGCCAGCAGCTTGGTGGCCGGGATCAACACCGGGGAGCTGTTTTTT	CASSLVAGINTGELFF
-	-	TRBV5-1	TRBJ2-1	TGCGCCAGCAGCTTGGTGGCTAGCTCTGATGAGCAGTTCTTC	CASSLVASSDEQFF
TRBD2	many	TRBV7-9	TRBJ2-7	TGTGCCAGCAGTTTATTGGCGGGGGGCTACGAGCAGTACTTC	CASSLLAGGYEQYF
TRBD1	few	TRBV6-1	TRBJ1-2	TGTGCCAGCAGTGAAGCTCCAGACAGGGGCGGCTACACCTTC	CASSEAPDRGGYTF
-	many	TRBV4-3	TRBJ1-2	TGCGCCAGCAGCCAAGATAGGGGCAGTAACTATGGCTACACCTTC	CASSQDRGSNYGYTF
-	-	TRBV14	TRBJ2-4	TGTGCCAGCAGCCAAGGCCAGCTAGGAGACATTCAGTACTTC	CASSQGQLGDIQYF
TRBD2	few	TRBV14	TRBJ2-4	TGTGCCAGCAGCCCCGGGGGGGCTAGCGGAACCTTGGGGCAGTACTTC	CASSPGGASGTLGQYF
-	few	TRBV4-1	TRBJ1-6	TGCGCCAGCAGCCCCTGGGGAGGAATTTCCATCCTCCACTTT	CASSPWGGISILHF
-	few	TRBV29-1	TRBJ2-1	TGCAGCGGGGGGCCAGGGCTCAGCTCCTACAATGAGCAGTTCTTC	CSGGPGLSSYNEQFF
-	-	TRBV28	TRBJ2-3	TGTGCCAGCAGTTTATGGTCCGGGGGCACAGATACGCAGTATTTT	CASSLWSGGTDTQYF
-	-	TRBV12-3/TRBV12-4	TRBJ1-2	TGTGCCAGCAGCTTCGACAGGATCTATGGCTACACCTTC	CASSFDRIYGYTF
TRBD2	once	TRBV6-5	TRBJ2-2	TGTGCCAGCAGTAACGGGGGGGGGTACACCGGGGAGCTGTTTTTT	CASSNGGGYTGELFF
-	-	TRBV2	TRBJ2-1	TGTGCCAGCAGTGTGCTAGGAAATAATGAGCAGTTCTTC	CASSVLGNNEQFF
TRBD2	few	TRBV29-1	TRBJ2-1	TGCAGCGTTGAAAAGGGGACTAGCGGCAATGAGCAGTTCTTC	CSVEKGTSGNEQFF
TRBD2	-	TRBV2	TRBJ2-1	TGTGCCAGCCTCCTGGCTAGCGGGGGTTACAATGAGCAGTTCTTC	CASLLASGGYNEQFF
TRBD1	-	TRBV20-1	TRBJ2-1	TGCAGTGCTACGGATGGACAGGGCAATGAGCAGTTCTTC	CSATDGQGNEQFF
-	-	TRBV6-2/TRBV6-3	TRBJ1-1	TGTGCCAGCAGTTACCCTACACGATCTGAAGCTTTCTTT	CASSYPTRSEAFF
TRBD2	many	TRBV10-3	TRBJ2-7	TGTGCCATTTGGAGGTTTGCATGCGGGGGTGCACCTCCGTGCTCCTACGAGCAGTACTTC	CAIWRFACGGAPPCSYEQYF
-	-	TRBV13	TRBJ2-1	TGTGCCAGCAGCCCTAACATCGATGAGCAGTTCTTC	CASSPNIDEQFF
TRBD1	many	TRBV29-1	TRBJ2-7	TGCAGCGTTGAAGGAGAACAGGGGGAGTCGAGCTACGAGCAGTACTTC	CSVEGEQGESSYEQYF
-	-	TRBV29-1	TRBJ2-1	TGCAGCGTTGTATACTGGGGTGAGCAGTTCTTC	CSVVYWGEQFF
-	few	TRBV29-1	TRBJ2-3	TGCAGCGCCGCGGAGGGCACAGATACGCAGTATTTT	CSAAEGTDTQYF
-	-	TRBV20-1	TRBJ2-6	TGCAGTGCGAGGGTAGCAACTGCCGGGGCCAACGTCCTGACTTTC	CSARVATAGANVLTF
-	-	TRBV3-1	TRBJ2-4	TGTGCCAGCAGCCCCCAGAGGTTGTTGAACATTCAGTACTTC	CASSPQRLLNIQYF
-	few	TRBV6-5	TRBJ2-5	TGTGCCAGCCGCGTTCCTTACCAAGAGACCCAGTACTTC	CASRVPYQETQYF
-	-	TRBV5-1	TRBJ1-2	TGCGCCAGCAGCCCTGTCGCACCGTCCTATGGCTACACCTTC	CASSPVAPSYGYTF
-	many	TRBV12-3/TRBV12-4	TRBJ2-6	TGTGCCAGCAGTCCCGACGGGACCAGAAGTTCCGGGGCCAACGTCCTGACTTTC	CASSPDGTRSSGANVLTF
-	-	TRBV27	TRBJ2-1	TGTGCCAGCAGTTTAGCAGGATGGGACGGCTATGAGCAGTTCTTC	CASSLAGWDGYEQFF
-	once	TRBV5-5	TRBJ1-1	TGTGCCAGCAGCCCGGGCCGGGAACTAGCTTTCTTT	CASSPGRELAFF
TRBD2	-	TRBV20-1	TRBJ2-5	TGCAGTGCTAGAGCGAAGACTAGCGGTGGTGGGACCCAGTACTTC	CSARAKTSGGGTQYF
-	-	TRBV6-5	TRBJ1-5	TGTGCCAGGATTCACAAGGGACATCAGCCCCAGCATTTT	CARIHKGHQPQHF
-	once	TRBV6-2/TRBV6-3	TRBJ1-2	TGTGCCAGCAGTTACTCGCCAGGGCGAGGCTACACCTTC	CASSYSPGRGYTF
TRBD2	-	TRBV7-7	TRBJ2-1	TGTGCCAGCAGCTTAAGCGGGGAAAGGCGTGAGCAGTTCTTC	CASSLSGERREQFF
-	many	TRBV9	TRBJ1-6	TGTGCCAGCAGCGTAGGAGGGAATTCACCCCTCCACTTT	CASSVGGNSPLHF
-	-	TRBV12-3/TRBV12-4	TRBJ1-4	TGTGCCAACAGTCCTGGCAGGCAACATGAAAAACTGTTTTTT	CANSPGRQHEKLFF
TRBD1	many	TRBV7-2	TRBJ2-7	TGTGCCAGCAGCCCCCAGGGGGCGGGCTACGAGCAGTACTTC	CASSPQGAGYEQYF
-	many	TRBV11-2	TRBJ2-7	TGTGCCAGCAGCCACACACAGGGCCGTCTTGGCGAGCAGTACTTC	CASSHTQGRLGEQYF
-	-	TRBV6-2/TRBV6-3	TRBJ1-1	TGTGCCAGCACCGAAGCCCTAGAAAGCACTGAAGCTTTCTTT	CASTEALESTEAFF
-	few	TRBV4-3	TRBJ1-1	TGCGCCAGCAGCCAAGAGACCCCAGCTGAAGCTTTCTTT	CASSQETPAEAFF
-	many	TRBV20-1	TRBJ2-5	TGCAGTGCTAGACTAGTAAACCATGAGGAGACCCAGTACTTC	CSARLVNHEETQYF
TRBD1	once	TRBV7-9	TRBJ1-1	TGTGCCAGCAGCCCACAGACAGGGAGGGGGACTGAAGCTTTCTTT	CASSPQTGRGTEAFF
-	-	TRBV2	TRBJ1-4	TGTGCCAGCAGTGAACAGCCTAATGAAAAACTGTTTTTT	CASSEQPNEKLFF
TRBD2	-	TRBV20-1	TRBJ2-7	TGCAGTGCACCACTAGCGGGGGGGCCGAGCTCCTACGAGCAGTACTTC	CSAPLAGGPSSYEQYF
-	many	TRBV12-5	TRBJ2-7	TGTGCTAGTGGTCCCCCCGGAGGCGAGCAGTACTTC	CASGPPGGEQYF
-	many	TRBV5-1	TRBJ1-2	TGCGCCAGCAGCTACGGGTACGGCTACACCTTC	CASSYGYGYTF